This T cell receptor (beta chain) was obtained from a study of T cells after yellow fever vaccination. Whole-study findings and limits: Contaminating bulk clonotypes could be abundant in FACS-sorted repertoires.

The CDR3 sequence is 16 residues long. Germline CDR1 DFQATT, CDR2 SNEGSKA (reference sequence). Trimming cost V 2 bases and J 2 bases; bases outside gene matches: 4. As for this clonotype: The target antigen is unknown.

TCRdb passed the 5' RACE reads through MiXCR, listing each CDR3 protein once. The sample has around 230,000 distinct CDR3 sequences; over 6.5% are singletons. Sample: CD4+ T cells sorted from PBMCs, taken on the day of the yellow fever booster vaccination. This chain links TRBV20-1 with TRBJ2-3; 13 nucleotides agree with TRBD2. The receptor's source is a man aged 25-45 years who received the YFV17D yellow fever vaccine. CDR3 region: CSARPGTSGITDTQYF. Here the CDR3 DNA reads TGCAGTGCTAGACCCGGGACTAGCGGGATCACAGATACGCAGTATTTT.